The sequence of this TCR beta chain was determined in a study of cytomegalovirus exposure and HLA in healthy donors. Broader study findings: A later analysis revealed that TCR association rates differed between HLA loci, peaking at DRB1 and bottoming out at HLA-C.

About this clone itself: The antigen is unknown.

The germline gives CDR1 LGHNA, CDR2 YNFKEQ. With 0 bases clipped from V and 0 bases from J, the junction kept 7 bases outside the gene matches. The CDR3 length is 17 residues. The study ran its PCR with 60 Vbeta and 13 Jbeta primers. TCRdb's table, derived via immunoSEQ multiplex PCR, lists solely in-frame clones and lacks some. Here the sample spans 150,000 to 160,000 clones, more than 75% being singletons. The chain is built from TRBV4-2 and TRBJ1-1; TRBD1 matches 7 bases. This TCR came from a man aged 25 to 40 in good health and CMV-seropositive. Sample: PBMCs. CDR3 DNA sequence: TGTGCCAGCAGCCAAGATCAAGGGGACAGCATGAACACTGAAGCTTTCTTT. Translated: CASSQDQGDSMNTEAFF.